The 4 T cell receptor beta chains below come from one sample, sequenced in a study of spatial heterogeneity in lung cancer. The time point is: sample taken at primary tumor resection. Unsorted whole RNA of tumor, nontumor lung or frozen PBMC was sequenced. MiXCR was run by TCRdb on the 5' RACE reads, yielding one entry per CDR3 protein. The sample lists tens of thousands of distinct CDR3 sequences, under 6.5% seen once, with around a tenth in the top ten. The material was PBMCs, obtained at surgery. These receptors originate from a male donor with early-stage non-small cell lung cancer.

This clonotype was seen many times. V gene TRBV3-1 combines with J gene TRBJ1-1, with a possible D match to TRBD1 (6 bases). V lost 2 bases, J lost 5 bases, and 15 bases lay in between. Per germline, CDR1 LGHDT and CDR2 YNNKEL (reference sequence). This CDR3 comprises 15 residues. The CDR3 nucleotides are TGTGCCAGCAGCCAACCTCGGGGGGCGAGGACTGAAGCTTTCTTT. Translating it yields CASSQPRGARTEAFF.

At least ten counts were recorded for this clonotype. The V gene is TRBV3-1, the J gene TRBJ1-6, with unresolved D. This CDR3 has 16 residues. Germline V gives CDR1 LGHDT, CDR2 YNNKEL (reference sequence). Trimming removed 0 bases at V and 5 bases at J, with 11 bases between. DNA of the CDR3: TGTGCCAGCAGCCAAGAAAAAATTCGAAATAATTCACCCCTCCACTTT. Protein: CASSQEKIRNNSPLHF.

The chain combines TRBV6-2 or TRBV6-3 with TRBJ1-2; D is perhaps TRBD1 (6 bases). This CDR3 has 17 residues. The germline CDR1 and CDR2 sequences are MNHEY and SVGEGT. V dropped 6 bases and J dropped 0 bases, with 20 bases sitting between them. CDR3 sequence: CASRYLGGADANYGYTF. The CDR3 DNA sequence: TGTGCCAGCAGGTACCTGGGGGGCGCTGACGCTAACTATGGCTACACCTTC.

This clonotype was seen repeatedly, ten times or more. V gene TRBV20-1 combines with J gene TRBJ1-6, with no clear D. V shed 3 bases and J shed 9 bases, with 6 bases lying between them. Germline CDR1 is DFQATT and CDR2 is SNEGSKA (reference sequence). CDR3 size: 11 residues. This CDR3 is CSASEGSPLHF. The CDR3 DNA follows: TGCAGTGCTAGTGAGGGTTCACCCCTCCACTTT.